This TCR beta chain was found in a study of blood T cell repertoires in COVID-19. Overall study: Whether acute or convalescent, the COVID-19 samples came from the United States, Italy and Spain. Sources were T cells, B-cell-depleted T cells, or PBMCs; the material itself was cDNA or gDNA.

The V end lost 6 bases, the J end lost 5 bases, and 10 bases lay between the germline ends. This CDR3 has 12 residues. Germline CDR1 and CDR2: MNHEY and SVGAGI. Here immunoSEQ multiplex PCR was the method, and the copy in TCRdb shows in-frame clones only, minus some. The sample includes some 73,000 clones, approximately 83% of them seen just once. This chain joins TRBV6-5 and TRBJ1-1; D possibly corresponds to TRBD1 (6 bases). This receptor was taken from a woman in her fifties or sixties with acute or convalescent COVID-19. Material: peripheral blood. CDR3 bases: TGTGCCAGCAGGGCGACAGGTACTGAAGCTTTCTTT. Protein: CASRATGTEAFF.